This T cell receptor (beta chain) was found in a study of blood T cell repertoires in COVID-19. Study information: The United States, Italy and Spain were the sources of the acute and convalescent COVID-19 samples.

This clone was seen a handful of times. Per the authors' pipeline: From reference gene primer amplification, estimates of nucleated cell counts were derived. The method was immunoSEQ multiplex PCR; TCRdb's version includes in-frame clones alone and lacks a portion of them. The V and J calls and clone size come from that table; D and trimming were worked out from the DNA. The profile covers approximately 300,000 clones, with almost 90% appearing a single time and around 4.3% taken by the ten largest. Residents of approximately 25 US areas, aged about 18 to 95 years, made up the participants. Sequenced material: PBMCs or T cells enriched from blood (not recorded which). This receptor was obtained from a woman under 30 with acute COVID-19.

CDR3 bases: TGTGCCAGCAGCACGGGATCCCTGGGCACTGAAGCTTTCTTT. Its translation: CASSTGSLGTEAFF. This rearrangement joins TRBV5-6 to TRBJ1-1; D gene ambiguous. CDR1 is SGHDT, CDR2 YYEEEE, per germline. The CDR3 is 14 residues long. V lost 4 bases and J 4 bases, leaving 14 bases between the germline ends.